This paragraph reports one T cell receptor beta chain. The data derive from a study of blood T cell repertoires in COVID-19. Looking at the study overall: Whether acute or convalescent, the COVID-19 samples came from the United States, Italy and Spain. Sources were T cells, B-cell-depleted T cells, or PBMCs; the material itself was cDNA or gDNA.

Per the original methods: Reference gene primer amplification in the assay estimated nucleated cell counts. Sequencing used immunoSEQ multiplex PCR; TCRdb keeps in-frame clones, though not all of them. V and J calls plus clone size are reproduced from that table; the DNA served to infer D and trimming. The repertoire holds about 120,000 clones, with less than 85% as singletons. V lost 4 bases, J lost 3 bases, and 30 bases lay in between. The CDR3 loop spans 20 amino acids. Germline V CDR1 and CDR2: SGHRS, YFSETQ. This clonotype was sampled from a human donor with acute or convalescent COVID-19. The donor label of this sample is uncertain. Specimen: peripheral blood. The chain recombines TRBV5-1 with TRBJ2-3; the D gene is possibly TRBD2 (5 bases). CDR3 residues: CASSPLTALFGLGGTDTQYF. DNA for the CDR3: TGCGCCAGCAGCCCTCTTACAGCCCTTTTCGGACTCGGTGGAACAGATACGCAGTATTTT. Complete variable domain (other parts from reference TRBV5-1 and TRBJ2-3): KAGVTQTPRYLIKTRGQQVTLSCSPISGHRSVSWYQQTPGQGLQFLFEYFSETQRNKGNFPGRFSGRQFSNSRSEMNVSTLELGDSALYLCASSPLTALFGLGGTDTQYFGPGTRLTVL.